This T cell receptor beta chain was found in a study of identical twins (dated by TCRdb to the mid-2010s). Concerning the study at large: To test whether fetal clonotypes persist, this study deep-sequenced TCR alpha and beta repertoires from monozygotic twins, from unrelated adults of various ages, and from cord blood. To rule out contamination, replicate twin experiments were performed at different times with different library preparation protocols.

Every donor was a healthy Caucasian. As to this clonotype: Its antigen is currently not known. No base qualities exist here, and no much larger clone lies one base off it.

Results and caveats for the whole study, not just this receptor: In beta out-of-frame sequences, excess twin sharing was weaker, because having fewer shared sequences lowered the signal-to-noise ratio. Because the same donors could not be followed over many years, conclusions were based on cross-sectional statistical analysis. Invariant T cells such as MAIT and iNKT could partly confound zero-insertion analyses, though diverse VJ usage argued against this for most clonotypes. Compared with coincidental sharing between unrelated individuals, out-of-frame TCR alpha sequences shared between twins had an excess of sequences with low generation probability. Abundant cord blood beta clonotypes carried fewer insertions; young adult naive repertoires showed a weaker similar trend, while memory repertoires showed none. In monozygotic twins, recombination models systematically underestimated out-of-frame TCR alpha sharing, but the models matched the sharing seen between unrelated individuals.

Library method: 5' RACE. Instrument on record: Illumina HiSeq 2000. Template switching added a universal primer binding site, and the final cDNA carried a unique molecular identifier that allowed TCR cDNA molecules to be counted accurately. First-strand cDNA for TCR alpha and beta chains was synthesized from specific primers in the conserved constant-segment region. To control for contamination, every cDNA library carried two barcodes: a SMART-Mk sample barcode plus Illumina barcodes. Two successive PCR steps introduced TruSeq adapter sequences along with Illumina sample barcodes. The Illumina HiSeq platform was used with custom primers to sequence TCR alpha and beta cDNA libraries. For the original study's pipeline: MiGEC processed the raw reads to extract unique molecular identifiers, while MiXCR was used to determine the CDR3 positions. For each individual, recombination models were inferred using an EM algorithm with the repgenHMM and IGoR tools. The tcR package in R was used for shared clonotype analysis, with sharing normalized by the product of cloneset sizes. Out-of-frame nonproductive sequences were analyzed to study raw recombination free of thymic and clonal selection effects. The public reads were quality trimmed at Q25 with fastp and then assembled into clones with MiXCR by TCRdb, keeping productive beta chains. Rows with a matching CDR3 protein are joined into one entry that keeps the most common DNA and genes. TCRdb, not the original authors, processed these V and J calls. The sample table holds around 1.7 million distinct CDR3 sequences, of which 25% to 35% were seen once. Less than 0.35% of the sample lies in the top ten.

The sequencing input was cord blood. The origin of this receptor is a newborn girl in good health.

DNA sequence: TGCAGTGCTCGCCGGCCTAGCGGGCACAATGAGCAGTTCTTC. It translates as CSARRPSGHNEQFF. The chain is encoded by TRBV20-1 joined to TRBJ2-1; 8 of the junction bases match TRBD2. The CDR3 runs 14 residues from the cysteine to the phenylalanine. The only DNA kept is the CDR3, 42 bases in frame from the first base. CDR1 and CDR2 are read off the germline V gene (reference sequence) as DFQATT and SNEGSKA. Trimmed from V: 5 bases; trimmed from J: 5 bases; junction bases lacking a gene match: 8.